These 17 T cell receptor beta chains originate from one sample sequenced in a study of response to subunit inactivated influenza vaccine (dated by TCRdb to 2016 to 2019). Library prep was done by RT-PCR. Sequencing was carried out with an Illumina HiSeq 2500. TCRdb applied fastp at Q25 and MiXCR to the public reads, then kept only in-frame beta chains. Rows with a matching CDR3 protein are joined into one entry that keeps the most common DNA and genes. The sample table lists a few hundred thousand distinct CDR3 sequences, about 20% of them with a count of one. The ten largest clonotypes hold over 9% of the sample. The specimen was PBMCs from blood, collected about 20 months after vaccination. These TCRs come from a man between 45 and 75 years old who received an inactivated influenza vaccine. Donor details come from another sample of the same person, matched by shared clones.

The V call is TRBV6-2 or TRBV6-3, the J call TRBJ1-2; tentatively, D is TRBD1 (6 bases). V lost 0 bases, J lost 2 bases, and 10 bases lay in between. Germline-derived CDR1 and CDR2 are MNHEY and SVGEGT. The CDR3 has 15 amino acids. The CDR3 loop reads CASSYSTGRNYGYTF. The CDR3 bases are TGTGCCAGCAGTTACTCAACAGGGAGGAACTATGGCTACACCTTC.

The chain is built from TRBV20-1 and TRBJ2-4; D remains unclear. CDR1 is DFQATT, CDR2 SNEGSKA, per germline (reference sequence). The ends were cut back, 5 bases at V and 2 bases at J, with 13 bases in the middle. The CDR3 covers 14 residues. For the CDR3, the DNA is TGCAGTGCTCCTCTCGTCGGAACCAAAAACATTCAGTACTTC. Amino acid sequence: CSAPLVGTKNIQYF.

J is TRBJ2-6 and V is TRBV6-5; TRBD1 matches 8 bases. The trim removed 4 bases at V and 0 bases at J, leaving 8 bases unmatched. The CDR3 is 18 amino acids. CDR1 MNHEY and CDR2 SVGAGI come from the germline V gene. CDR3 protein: CASSSMDREYSGANVLTF. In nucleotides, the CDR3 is TGTGCCAGCAGTTCCATGGACAGGGAGTACTCTGGGGCCAACGTCCTGACTTTC.

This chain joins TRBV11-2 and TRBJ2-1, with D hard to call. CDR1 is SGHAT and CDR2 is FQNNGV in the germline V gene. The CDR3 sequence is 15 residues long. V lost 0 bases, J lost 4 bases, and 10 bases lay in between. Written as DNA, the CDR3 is TGTGCCAGCAGCTTAGATCAGAGCAAATACAATGAGCAGTTCTTC. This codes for CASSLDQSKYNEQFF. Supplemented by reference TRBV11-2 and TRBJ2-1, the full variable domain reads EAGVAQSPRYKIIEKRQSVAFWCNPISGHATLYWYQQILGQGPKLLIQFQNNGVVDDSQLPKDRFSAERLKGVDSTLKIQPAKLEDSAVYLCASSLDQSKYNEQFFGPGTRLTVL.

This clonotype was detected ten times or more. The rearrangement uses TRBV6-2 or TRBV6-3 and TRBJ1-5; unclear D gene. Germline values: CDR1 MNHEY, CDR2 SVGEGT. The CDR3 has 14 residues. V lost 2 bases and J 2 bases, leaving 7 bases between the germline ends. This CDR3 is CASSYEPRNQPQHF. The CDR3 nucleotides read TGTGCCAGCAGTTACGAACCACGCAATCAGCCCCAGCATTTT.

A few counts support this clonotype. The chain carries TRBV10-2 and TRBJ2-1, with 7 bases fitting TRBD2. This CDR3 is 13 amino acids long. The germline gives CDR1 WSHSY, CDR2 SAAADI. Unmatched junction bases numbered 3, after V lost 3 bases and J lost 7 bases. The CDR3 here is CASSDWGGNEQFF. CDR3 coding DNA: TGCGCCAGCAGTGATTGGGGGGGTAATGAGCAGTTCTTC.

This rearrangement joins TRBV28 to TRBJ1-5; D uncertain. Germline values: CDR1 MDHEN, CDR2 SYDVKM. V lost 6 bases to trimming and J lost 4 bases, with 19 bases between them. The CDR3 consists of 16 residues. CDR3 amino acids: CASSSPEEASNQPQHF. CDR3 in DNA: TGTGCCAGCAGCTCCCCAGAGGAGGCATCTAATCAGCCCCAGCATTTT.

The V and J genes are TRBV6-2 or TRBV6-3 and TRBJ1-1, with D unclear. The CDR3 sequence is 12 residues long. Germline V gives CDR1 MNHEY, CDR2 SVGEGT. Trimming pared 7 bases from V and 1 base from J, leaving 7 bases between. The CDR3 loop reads CASNWGNTEAFF. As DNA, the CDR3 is TGTGCCAGCAATTGGGGGAACACTGAAGCTTTCTTT.

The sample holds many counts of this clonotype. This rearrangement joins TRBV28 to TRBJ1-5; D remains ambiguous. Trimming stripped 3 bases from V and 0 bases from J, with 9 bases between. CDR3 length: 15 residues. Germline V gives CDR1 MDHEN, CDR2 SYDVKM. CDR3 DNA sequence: TGTGCCAGCAGTTTGTTCGGGAATAGCAATCAGCCCCAGCATTTT. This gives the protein CASSLFGNSNQPQHF.

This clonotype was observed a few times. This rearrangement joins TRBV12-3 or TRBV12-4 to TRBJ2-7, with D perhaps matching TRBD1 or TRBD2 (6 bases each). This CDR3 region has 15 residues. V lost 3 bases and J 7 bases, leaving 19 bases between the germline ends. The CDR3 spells CASSFSNPRGGEQYF. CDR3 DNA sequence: TGTGCCAGCAGTTTCTCGAACCCCAGGGGAGGAGAGCAGTACTTC.

This CDR3 is CSAITGPYGYTF. The CDR3 region has the DNA TGCAGTGCCATTACAGGGCCCTATGGCTACACCTTC. This chain uses TRBV20-1 with TRBJ1-2, with D tentatively TRBD1 (6 bases). The germline gives CDR1 DFQATT, CDR2 SNEGSKA (reference sequence). CDR3 length: 12 amino acids. V was shortened by 6 bases and J by 4 bases, with 12 bases between the two germline ends.

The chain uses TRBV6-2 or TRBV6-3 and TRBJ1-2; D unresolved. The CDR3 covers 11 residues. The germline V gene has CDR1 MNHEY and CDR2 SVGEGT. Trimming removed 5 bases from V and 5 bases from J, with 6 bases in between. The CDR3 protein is CASSQMYGYTF. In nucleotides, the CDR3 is TGTGCCAGCAGTCAGATGTATGGCTACACCTTC.

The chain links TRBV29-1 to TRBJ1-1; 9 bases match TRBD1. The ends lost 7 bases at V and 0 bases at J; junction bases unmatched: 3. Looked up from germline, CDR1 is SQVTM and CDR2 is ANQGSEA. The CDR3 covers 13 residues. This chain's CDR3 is CSGTGAMNTEAFF. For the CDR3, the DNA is TGCAGCGGGACAGGGGCTATGAACACTGAAGCTTTCTTT.

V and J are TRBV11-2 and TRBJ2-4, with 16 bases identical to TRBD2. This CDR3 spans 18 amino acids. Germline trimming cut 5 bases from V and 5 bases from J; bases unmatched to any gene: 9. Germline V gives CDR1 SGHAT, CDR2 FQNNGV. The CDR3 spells CASSVSGTSGRAENIQYF. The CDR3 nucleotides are TGTGCCAGCAGCGTCTCCGGGACTAGCGGGAGGGCGGAAAACATTCAGTACTTC. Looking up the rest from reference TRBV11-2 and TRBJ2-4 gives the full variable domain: EAGVAQSPRYKIIEKRQSVAFWCNPISGHATLYWYQQILGQGPKLLIQFQNNGVVDDSQLPKDRFSAERLKGVDSTLKIQPAKLEDSAVYLCASSVSGTSGRAENIQYFGAGTRLSVL.

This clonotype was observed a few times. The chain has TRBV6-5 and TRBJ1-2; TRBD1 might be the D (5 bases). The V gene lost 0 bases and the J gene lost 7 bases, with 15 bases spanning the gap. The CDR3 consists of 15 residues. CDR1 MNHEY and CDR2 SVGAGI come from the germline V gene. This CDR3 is CASSYSRNGGLGYTF. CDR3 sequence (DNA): TGTGCCAGCAGTTACTCGAGGAATGGGGGACTTGGCTACACCTTC.

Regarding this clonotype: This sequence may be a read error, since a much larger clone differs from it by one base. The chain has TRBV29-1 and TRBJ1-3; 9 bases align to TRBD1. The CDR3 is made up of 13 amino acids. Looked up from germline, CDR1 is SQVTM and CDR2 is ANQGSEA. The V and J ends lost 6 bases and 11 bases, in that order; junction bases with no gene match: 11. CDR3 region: CSVRTGEIDAIYF. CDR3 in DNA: TGCAGCGTACGGACAGGGGAAATAGACGCCATATATTTT. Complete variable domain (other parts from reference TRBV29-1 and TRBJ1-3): SAVISQKPSRDICQRGTSLTIQCQVDSQVTMMFWYRQQPGQSLTLIATANQGSEATYESGFVIDKFPISRPNLTFSTLTVSNMSPEDSSIYLCSVRTGEIDAIYFGEGSWLTVV.

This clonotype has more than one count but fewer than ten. DNA for the CDR3: TGCGCCAGCAGCCAGTACAGGGAACGCGATGAGCAGTTCTTC. Its protein product is CASSQYRERDEQFF. This sequence joins TRBV5-1 and TRBJ2-1, with D perhaps TRBD1 (6 bases). The ends were cut back, 4 bases at V and 8 bases at J, with 16 bases in the middle. Looked up from germline, CDR1 is SGHRS and CDR2 is YFSETQ. CDR3 size: 14 residues.